This record looks at one T cell receptor beta chain sequence and its context. Its antigen remains unidentified. V lost 6 bases to trimming and J lost 3 bases; unmatched junction nucleotides: 4. Germline values: CDR1 MNHEY, CDR2 SVGAGI. The CDR3 runs to 13 residues. Repertoires were generated with immunoSEQ multiplex PCR, while TCRdb's copy carries only in-frame clones and drops some. This table has 25,000 to 35,000 clones, 70% to 85% appearing once. The data were obtained in a study of OX40 agonist ivuxolimab in advanced cancers. General study points: CD8+ T cells were the subset that, on average, had more expanded clones than CD4+.

V is TRBV6-5 and J is TRBJ2-7, with TRBD1 identical over 8 bases. The source material was CD4+ or CD8+ T cells sorted from blood, sampled in a trial of the OX40 agonist ivuxolimab. This clonotype was sampled from an adult with an advanced solid tumor such as melanoma, head and neck, liver or kidney cancer. The CDR3 DNA sequence: TGTGCCAGCAGCGGACAGGGAGTCTACGAGCAGTACTTC. Translating it yields CASSGQGVYEQYF.